This entry is about one TCR beta chain. Its cognate antigen is unknown. The sample is drawn from a study of cytomegalovirus exposure and HLA in healthy donors. 13 Jbeta primers and 60 Vbeta primers were used for the PCR. Under the authors' procedure: The count from a later analysis was about 80 million unique TCR beta chains, roughly 11 million of them shared. Method: immunoSEQ multiplex PCR; TCRdb's copy keeps in-frame clones and lacks some. D and trimming were read from the DNA, whereas the V and J calls and clone size are those reported in that table. This table holds about 200,000 clones, 70% to 80% found once. Germline V CDR1 and CDR2: MDHEN, SYDVKM. The CDR3 contains 15 residues. Trimming shortened V by 1 base and J by 2 bases, and 8 bases separated the two germline ends. Study observations and caveats: From TCR beta sequences, most subjects' HLA-A and HLA-B alleles were reportedly predicted accurately. HLA alleles showed associations with 16,951 TCR beta sequences in a later analysis, at a 0.05 false discovery rate. Productive rates of about 87% or about 30% were seen for most TCR beta V segments in an earlier analysis.

The J gene is TRBJ2-2, the V gene TRBV28; D possibly corresponds to TRBD1 (5 bases). The clonotype was recovered from a woman in her 30s in good health and CMV-seronegative. Sequenced input: PBMCs. CDR3 residues: CASSLSQGNTGELFF. In nucleotides, the CDR3 is TGTGCCAGCAGTTTATCGCAGGGAAACACCGGGGAGCTGTTTTTT. The full variable domain, its missing parts supplied by reference TRBV28 and TRBJ2-2, is DVKVTQSSRYLVKRTGEKVFLECVQDMDHENMFWYRQDPGLGLRLIYFSYDVKMKEKGDIPEGYSVSREKKERFSLILESASTNQTSMYLCASSLSQGNTGELFFGEGSRLTVL.